This TCR beta chain was retrieved from a study of blood T cell repertoires in COVID-19. Study summary: The analysed material was cDNA or gDNA that came from T cells, B-cell-depleted T cells, or PBMCs.

The germline V and J ends were trimmed by 5 bases and 7 bases, with 14 bases remaining between them. Germline V gene data show CDR1 as SGHTA and CDR2 as FQGNSA. This CDR3 has 13 residues. The assay was immunoSEQ multiplex PCR, and TCRdb's table has in-frame clones only and misses some. The sample has roughly 92,000 clones; 86% are singletons. The sequenced sample consisted of peripheral blood. This clonotype originated in a man over 45 with acute or convalescent COVID-19. This chain links TRBV7-2 with TRBJ1-2; TRBD1 might be the D (5 bases). The CDR3 protein is CASSPWAGGGYTF. The CDR3 nucleotides are TGTGCCAGCAGCCCGTGGGCCGGGGGTGGCTACACCTTC.